This is a list of T cell receptor beta chains from one sample in a study of T-cell reconstitution after alpha-beta-depleted transplantation in children. TCRdb ran MiXCR on the PCR reads and lists one entry per CDR3 protein. This table holds fewer than 350,000 distinct CDR3 sequences, 7.5% to 9% found once. The specimen comprised peripheral blood, sampled 360 days after TCRalphabeta/CD19-depleted stem cell transplant. The receptor set was obtained from a female patient aged 2-15 years who had a stem cell transplant for Fanconi anemia, so the T cells may come from the graft donor. Both conserved end residues are part of each CDR3. Each record gives: V gene, clone size, J gene, D gene, CDR3 DNA, CDR3 protein. D genes are given only for firm matches. Size values are once, few and many counts, or a class for expanded clones, and some rows have none.

TRBV3-1	many	TRBJ2-1	-	TGTGCCAGCAGGCAGAACAGCCACAATGAGCAGTTCTTC	CASRQNSHNEQFF
TRBV7-3	many	TRBJ2-3	-	TGTGCCAGCAGCTTAATCGGTCGCGTGACGGCCAGCACAGATACGCAGTATTTT	CASSLIGRVTASTDTQYF
TRBV7-2	few	TRBJ2-1	TRBD2	TGTGCCAGCAGCACCAGAGAGCGGGGGGGGTCCTACAATGAGCAGTTCTTC	CASSTRERGGSYNEQFF
TRBV10-2	many	TRBJ1-1	-	TGCGCCAGCACTCAGGGGCGGAACACTGAAGCTTTCTTT	CASTQGRNTEAFF
TRBV5-1	many	TRBJ2-6	-	TGCGCCAGCAGCACTGGGCCTGGGGCCAACGTCCTGACTTTC	CASSTGPGANVLTF
TRBV28	many	TRBJ1-5	TRBD1	TGTGCCAGCAAGACAGGGGGAAGCAATCAGCCCCAGCATTTT	CASKTGGSNQPQHF
TRBV9	-	TRBJ2-3	TRBD2	TGTGCCAGCAGCGGCCCAGGACTAGCGGGAGGCTATACGCAGTATTTT	CASSGPGLAGGYTQYF
TRBV15	-	TRBJ2-7	-	TGTGCCACCAGCAGAGGCGCCGGGACCGACACCTACGAGCAGTACTTC	CATSRGAGTDTYEQYF
TRBV20-1	few	TRBJ1-2	TRBD1	TGCAGTGCTAGAGTTTGGGACAGGGGGCTTGATGGCTACACCTTC	CSARVWDRGLDGYTF
TRBV5-1	many	TRBJ1-1	-	TGCGCCAGCAGCTTAGCAGTGATGAACACTGAAGCTTTCTTT	CASSLAVMNTEAFF
TRBV5-6	-	TRBJ2-5	-	TGTGCCAGCAGCTTGAGCGGCGGGGCAGAGACCCAGTACTTC	CASSLSGGAETQYF
TRBV4-1	many	TRBJ2-7	-	TGCGCCAGCAGCCTTCTCCAAGGGGTCTACGAAGCTTCCTACGAGCAGTACTTC	CASSLLQGVYEASYEQYF
TRBV6-1	-	TRBJ2-7	-	TGTGCCAGCAGTGTGTTATTTCTGGTCGGCTCCTACGAGCAGTACTTC	CASSVLFLVGSYEQYF
TRBV12-3/TRBV12-4	many	TRBJ1-5	-	TGTGCCAGCAGTTCCCCCACAGGACTTAGCAATCAGCCCCAGCATTTT	CASSSPTGLSNQPQHF
TRBV15	many	TRBJ2-3	-	TGTGCCACCAACCGGCACCTCACAGATACGCAGTATTTT	CATNRHLTDTQYF
TRBV7-4	-	TRBJ1-2	-	TGTGCCAGCAGCTTAGGGGCAGGCCCTGAAGGCTACACCTTC	CASSLGAGPEGYTF
TRBV28	few	TRBJ2-3	TRBD1	TGTGCCAGCAGTTCCTCGCTACCCTGGGACAGGGAGACAGATACGCAGTATTTT	CASSSSLPWDRETDTQYF
TRBV5-1	many	TRBJ2-1	-	TGCGCCAGCAGCTTGTTGGGGCAGGGTCAGTTCTTC	CASSLLGQGQFF
TRBV7-2	few	TRBJ2-3	-	TGTGCCAGCAGCACCCATCAACCGGGTACGCAGTATTTT	CASSTHQPGTQYF
TRBV27	many	TRBJ2-1	-	TGTGCCAGCAGTGCCCCAGGTTTTCGCGCCTACAATGAGCAGTTCTTC	CASSAPGFRAYNEQFF
TRBV5-1	many	TRBJ2-7	TRBD1	TGCGCCAGCAGCCCGAAGACAGGGCCCTACGAGCAGTACTTC	CASSPKTGPYEQYF
TRBV5-1	many	TRBJ1-1	TRBD1	TGCGCCAGCAGCTTGGTAGGATCGGACAGGGGAGCTTTCTTT	CASSLVGSDRGAFF
TRBV7-9	-	TRBJ1-1	-	TGTGCCAGCAGCCCCCGGGACGGGAACACTGAAGCTTTCTTT	CASSPRDGNTEAFF
TRBV18	-	TRBJ2-5	-	TGTGCCAGCTCACTGGGTACGGCCGGGACGGTAGAGACCCAGTACTTC	CASSLGTAGTVETQYF
TRBV4-3	-	TRBJ1-2	TRBD1	TGCGCCAGCAGCCAAGATGGGACAGGGTTTGTCTATGGCTACACCTTC	CASSQDGTGFVYGYTF
TRBV5-6	many	TRBJ1-4	-	TGTGCCAGCAGCTATGGCCCGGGACCGGGGCAGGAAAAACTGTTTTTT	CASSYGPGPGQEKLFF
TRBV5-1	many	TRBJ2-1	-	TGCGCCAGCGGGACGGGTGAGCAGTTCTTC	CASGTGEQFF
TRBV5-6	few	TRBJ1-6	-	TGTGCCAGCAGCCCCGCTGCGGGGGATTTACTGCACTTT	CASSPAAGDLLHF
TRBV27	-	TRBJ2-7	-	TGTGCCAGCAGTTTATCGGCGGGGTTCTACGAGCAGTACTTC	CASSLSAGFYEQYF
TRBV2	-	TRBJ1-5	-	TGTGCCAGCAGAAGGGAGGGAGTTCAGCCCCAGCATTTT	CASRREGVQPQHF
TRBV12-3/TRBV12-4	many	TRBJ2-6	-	TGTGCCAGCAGTTTAGCAGGGCCCGGGGCCAACGTCCTGACTTTC	CASSLAGPGANVLTF
TRBV12-3/TRBV12-4	few	TRBJ2-7	-	TGTGCCAGCAGTCCCCTAGGGGAGCCCCCCTACGAGCAGTACTTC	CASSPLGEPPYEQYF
TRBV15	few	TRBJ2-3	-	TGTGCCACCAGCAATACAGGGAGAGGCGCAGATACGCAGTATTTT	CATSNTGRGADTQYF
TRBV7-9	-	TRBJ2-2	TRBD1	TGTGCCAGCGGAGACTTTACAGGGGTCACCGGGGAGCTGTTTTTT	CASGDFTGVTGELFF
TRBV30	-	TRBJ1-2	TRBD1	TGTGCCTGGAGTGTGACGACAGGGTCTCTCGGCGGCTACACCTTC	CAWSVTTGSLGGYTF
TRBV4-2	-	TRBJ1-1	-	TGTGCCAGCAGCCCTAGACGGTGGAACACTGAAGCTTTCTTT	CASSPRRWNTEAFF
TRBV7-6	-	TRBJ2-3	TRBD1	TGTGCCAGCAGCCCTTTTAGGGGGCAGTCCACAGATACGCAGTATTTT	CASSPFRGQSTDTQYF
TRBV6-2/TRBV6-3	-	TRBJ2-1	TRBD2	TGTGCCAGCAGTTCTAGCGGGGGGGTAAATGAGCAGTTCTTC	CASSSSGGVNEQFF
TRBV12-3/TRBV12-4	many	TRBJ2-5	-	TGTGCCAGCAGTTTTGGACTAAGGGAGACCCAGTACTTC	CASSFGLRETQYF
TRBV6-1	-	TRBJ1-6	TRBD1	TGTGCCAGCAGGGAAGGGGCAGGGGGCAGTTCACCCCTCCACTTT	CASREGAGGSSPLHF
TRBV7-9	many	TRBJ2-2	TRBD1	TGTGCCAGCAGCCCGTCGGACAGGGCGGCCGGGGAGCTGTTTTTT	CASSPSDRAAGELFF
TRBV13	-	TRBJ1-5	-	TGTGCCAGCAGCCAGAGGGGGGGGAAGGATCAGCCCCAGCATTTT	CASSQRGGKDQPQHF
TRBV3-1	-	TRBJ2-5	TRBD2	TGTGCCAGCAGGGGGGGACTAGCGGGATCTCAAGAGACCCAGTACTTC	CASRGGLAGSQETQYF
TRBV7-2	many	TRBJ2-1	TRBD1	TGTGCCAGCAGCTTAGCGGGGACAGGGTCCTACAATGAGCAGTTCTTC	CASSLAGTGSYNEQFF